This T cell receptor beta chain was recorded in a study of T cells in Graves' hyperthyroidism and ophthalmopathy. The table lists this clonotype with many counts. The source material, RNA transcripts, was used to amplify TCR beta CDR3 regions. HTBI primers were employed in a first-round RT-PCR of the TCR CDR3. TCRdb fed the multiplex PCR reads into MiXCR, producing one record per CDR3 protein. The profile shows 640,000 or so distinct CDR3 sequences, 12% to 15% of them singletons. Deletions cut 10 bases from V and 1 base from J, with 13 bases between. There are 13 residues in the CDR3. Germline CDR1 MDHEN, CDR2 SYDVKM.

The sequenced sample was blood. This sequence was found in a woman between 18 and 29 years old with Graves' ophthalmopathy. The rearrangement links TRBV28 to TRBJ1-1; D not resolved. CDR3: CATYPPSNTEAFF. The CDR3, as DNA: TGTGCCACCTACCCCCCCTCGAACACTGAAGCTTTCTTT.